This T cell receptor (beta chain) is from a study of blood T cell repertoires in COVID-19. In the study overall: In each case, the material was cDNA or gDNA derived from T cells, B-cell-depleted T cells, or PBMCs.

In the authors' workflow: Reference gene primer amplification yielded estimated nucleated cell counts. The method was immunoSEQ multiplex PCR; TCRdb's version includes in-frame clones alone and lacks a portion of them. Clone size and the V and J calls come from that table; the DNA yielded D and trimming. In the table there are 100,000 or so clones, 85% of which are singletons. The sequence was collected from a man aged 45-60 years with active or convalescent COVID-19. Source material: peripheral blood.

The CDR3, as DNA: TGTGCCAGCAGCCAACGAGGACAGGGGGCAGGGAAGACCCAGTACTTC. Translated: CASSQRGQGAGKTQYF. The rearrangement uses TRBV3-1 (or the pseudogene TRBV3-2) and TRBJ2-5; TRBD1 aligns across 11 bases. The CDR3 runs 16 residues. With V trimmed by 2 bases and J by 6 bases, 8 bases remained unmatched. Germline assignment: CDR1 LGHDT and CDR2 YNNKEL (reference sequence).